The 20 T cell receptor beta chains below all came from one sample that was sequenced in a study of blood T cell repertoires in COVID-19. Profiling relied on immunoSEQ multiplex PCR, and the TCRdb table lists in-frame clones only, not all of them. The sample holds about 260,000 clones, 80% to 90% seen once. Material: PBMCs or T cells enriched from blood (not recorded which). All receptors come from a man aged 30 to 39 with acute COVID-19.

The rearrangement uses TRBV18 and TRBJ1-1; a possible D gene is TRBD1 (6 bases). V lost 3 bases, J lost 5 bases, and 7 bases lay in between. Per germline, CDR1 KGHSH and CDR2 LQKENI. The CDR3 extends over 12 amino acids. The DNA for the CDR3 is TGTGCCAGCTCACCGGGACAAACTGAAGCTTTCTTT. The encoded protein is CASSPGQTEAFF.

The chain joins TRBV4-3 to TRBJ1-2, with D uncertain. Germline CDR1 and CDR2: LGHNA and YSLEER. Deletions cut 3 bases from V and 8 bases from J, with 19 bases between. The CDR3 totals 15 residues. CDR3 sequence (DNA): TGCGCCAGCAGCCAGAGAACTCCGGGAGCGAAAGGCTACACCTTC. It codes for CASSQRTPGAKGYTF.

The chain combines TRBV6-1 with TRBJ1-3; 8 bases are a match to TRBD1. Germline V gives CDR1 MNHNS, CDR2 SASEGT. The CDR3 length is 15 residues. V gave up 1 base and J gave up 8 bases; unmatched junction bases: 7. CDR3 DNA sequence: TGTGCCAGCAGTGAAGGATGGACAGGGAGGGACACCATATATTTT. This gives the protein CASSEGWTGRDTIYF.

The chain recombines TRBV24-1 with TRBJ2-1; weak D call: TRBD2 (6 bases). CDR1 is KGHDR and CDR2 is SFDVKD in the germline V gene. The CDR3 loop spans 16 amino acids. The V gene lost 4 bases and the J gene lost 0 bases, with 12 bases spanning the gap. CDR3 sequence reads: CATSEGGRSSYNEQFF. For the CDR3, the DNA is TGTGCCACCAGTGAGGGGGGTAGGAGCTCCTACAATGAGCAGTTCTTC.

This chain links TRBV18 with TRBJ1-1, with 8 bases that match TRBD1. The V gene's germline CDR1 is KGHSH and CDR2 LQKENI. This CDR3 spans 14 amino acids. With 5 bases clipped from V and 4 bases from J, the junction kept 6 bases outside the gene matches. CDR3 sequence reads: CASSNRGGGTEAFF. As DNA, the CDR3 is TGTGCCAGCTCAAACAGGGGGGGTGGCACTGAAGCTTTCTTT.

The chain is built from TRBV12-5 and TRBJ2-5; the match to TRBD1 covers 8 bases. The trim removed 5 bases at V and 5 bases at J, leaving 13 bases unmatched. Germline CDR1 and CDR2: LGHNT and FRNRAP. The CDR3 is made up of 16 amino acids. The CDR3 nucleotides are TGTGCTAGTGGTCGGGGTGACAGGGGAAAACTCGAGACCCAGTACTTC. Its protein is CASGRGDRGKLETQYF.

The chain combines TRBV2 with TRBJ2-2; D possibly corresponds to TRBD1 (5 bases). The CDR3 runs 15 residues. Per the germline V gene, CDR1 is SNHLY and CDR2 is FYNNEI. V was clipped by 5 bases and J by 0 bases, with 10 bases between them. The CDR3 reads CASSPGHANTGELFF. In DNA, the CDR3 is TGTGCCAGCAGTCCCGGACACGCGAACACCGGGGAGCTGTTTTTT.

This clone was recorded only once. CDR3 region: CSVLPRTGPTSNYGYTF. The CDR3 nucleotides are TGCAGCGTCCTCCCCAGGACAGGGCCCACCTCTAACTATGGCTACACCTTC. This chain uses TRBV29-1 with TRBJ1-2, with TRBD1 identical over 8 bases. This CDR3 contains 17 residues. Trimming at V came to 6 bases and at J to 0 bases, leaving 15 bases not matched to a gene. Germline CDR1 SQVTM, CDR2 ANQGSEA.

This clone was recorded many times. The chain has TRBV6-1 and TRBJ2-7; 7 positions agree with TRBD1. Germline loops: CDR1 MNHNS, CDR2 SASEGT. There are 11 residues in the CDR3. The CDR3 protein is CASSERDSAWV. CDR3 nucleotides: TGTGCCAGCAGTGAACGGGACAGTGCCTGGGTC.

This sequence joins TRBV11-2 and TRBJ1-2; D may be TRBD1 (6 bases). Trimming removed 5 bases at V and 10 bases at J, with 35 bases between. Per germline, CDR1 SGHAT and CDR2 FQNNGV. This CDR3 has 19 amino acids. CDR3 nucleotide sequence: TGTGCCAGCAGCCGTAACCCACGAATGCCCGGGACAACCCTTGCGGCCTACACCTTC. Translation gives CASSRNPRMPGTTLAAYTF.

This clone has just one count. V usage is TRBV10-3 and J usage is TRBJ2-3, with D perhaps TRBD1 (7 bases). Trimming removed 0 bases from V and 4 bases from J, with 14 bases in between. The CDR3 has 16 residues. Germline V gene sequence: CDR1 ENHRY, CDR2 SYGVKD. CDR3 in amino acids: CAISESGGTAADTQYF. DNA for the CDR3: TGTGCCATCAGTGAGTCAGGGGGGACAGCAGCAGATACGCAGTATTTT.

The V and J genes are TRBV3-1 (or the pseudogene TRBV3-2) and TRBJ1-5; D is possibly TRBD1 (5 bases). V lost 1 base and J 4 bases, leaving 8 bases between the germline ends. The CDR3 consists of 14 residues. Germline V gene data show CDR1 as LGHDT and CDR2 as YNNKEL (reference sequence). The CDR3 DNA is TGTGCCAGCAGCCAAGGCAGGGTGAATCAGCCCCAGCATTTT. The encoded protein is CASSQGRVNQPQHF.

The V and J genes are TRBV5-6 and TRBJ2-1, with a weak D call TRBD2 (5 bases). The V gene's germline CDR1 is SGHDT and CDR2 YYEEEE. Between the trimmed V and J ends, which lost 0 bases and 8 bases, there was a span of 15 bases. This CDR3 region has 15 residues. CDR3 sequence: CASSLVATAVDEQFF. The CDR3 DNA follows: TGTGCCAGCAGCTTGGTAGCTACAGCGGTCGATGAGCAGTTCTTC.

The chain uses TRBV18 and TRBJ2-2; the match to TRBD1 covers 7 bases. V dropped 3 bases and J dropped 4; count of bases not matched to a gene: 8. The germline V gene encodes CDR1 KGHSH and CDR2 LQKENI. The CDR3 contains 16 residues. In nucleotides, the CDR3 is TGTGCCAGCTCACCTTCCGGGACAGTAATCACCGGGGAGCTGTTTTTT. Translation: CASSPSGTVITGELFF.

The V gene is TRBV28, the J gene TRBJ2-5; the D is unclear. V was clipped by 5 bases and J by 1 base, with 11 bases between them. Germline V CDR1 and CDR2: MDHEN, SYDVKM. The CDR3 is 14 amino acids. CDR3: CASSPPLSQETQYF. In DNA, the CDR3 is TGTGCCAGCAGTCCACCGCTGAGCCAAGAGACCCAGTACTTC.

The J gene is TRBJ2-1, the V gene TRBV11-3; TRBD2 matches 8 bases. The CDR3 runs 16 residues. V shed 1 base, J shed 4 bases, and the junction held 6 bases outside the gene matches. CDR1 is SGHNT and CDR2 is YENEEA in the germline V gene. For the CDR3, the DNA is TGTGCCAGCAGCTTAGTGCGGCCTAGCGGGTACAATGAGCAGTTCTTC. As protein: CASSLVRPSGYNEQFF. Combining the CDR3 with reference TRBV11-3 and TRBJ2-1 gives the whole variable domain EAGVVQSPRYKIIEKKQPVAFWCNPISGHNTLYWYLQNLGQGPELLIRYENEEAVDDSQLPKDRFSAERLKGVDSTLKIQPAELGDSAVYLCASSLVRPSGYNEQFFGPGTRLTVL.

The chain links TRBV24-1 to TRBJ1-2; D remains ambiguous. Trimming removed 3 bases at V and 8 bases at J, with 6 bases between. CDR1 is KGHDR and CDR2 is SFDVKD in the germline V gene. The CDR3 totals 11 residues. This CDR3 reads CATSDPSGYTF. The CDR3 DNA follows: TGTGCCACCAGTGATCCGTCGGGCTACACCTTC.

V usage is TRBV5-1 and J usage is TRBJ1-2; D remains ambiguous. With 0 bases removed from V and 7 bases from J, the gap between germline ends came to 7 bases. This CDR3 comprises 12 residues. The germline gives CDR1 SGHRS, CDR2 YFSETQ. The CDR3 is CASSLVGGGYTF. For the CDR3, the DNA is TGCGCCAGCAGCTTGGTAGGAGGTGGCTACACCTTC.

The genes are TRBV28 and TRBJ1-2, with D perhaps matching TRBD1 (5 bases). The germline gives CDR1 MDHEN, CDR2 SYDVKM. V gave up 6 bases and J gave up 3 bases, with 11 bases separating them. The CDR3 has 13 amino acids. The chain's CDR3 is CASREIRDYGYTF. CDR3 bases: TGTGCCAGCAGGGAAATCAGGGACTATGGCTACACCTTC.

The CDR3 coding sequence is TGTGCCAGTAGACAAACTGCGGGGAACTATGGCTACACCTTC. Protein sequence: CASRQTAGNYGYTF. V gene TRBV19 combines with J gene TRBJ1-2, with D uncertain. CDR3 length: 14 residues. In germline, CDR1 is LNHDA, CDR2 SQIVND (reference sequence). V gave up 6 bases and J gave up 2 bases, with 13 bases separating them.